These 18 T cell receptor beta chains share one sample of origin, sequenced in a study of PD-1 blockade in mismatch repair-deficient tumors (dated by TCRdb to 2017 to 2019). The library relied on the immunoSEQ multiplex PCR assay. In its TCRdb copy, this immuneACCESS table keeps in-frame sequences only and misses some clones. Where compared with another copy, unresolved V genes explain less than half of these, and the others have no known cause. This sample lists approximately 100,000 clones; 82% were detected once. Around 6.6% of the sample lies in the top ten. This specimen consisted of peripheral blood, obtained approximately 35 weeks after starting pembrolizumab. These receptors all come from an adult with mismatch repair-deficient cancer.

The chain recombines TRBV15 with TRBJ1-1, with a possible D match to TRBD1 (6 bases). V lost 5 bases, J lost 0 bases, and 7 bases lay in between. This CDR3 is built from 13 residues. Germline V gene lookup returns CDR1 LNHNV and CDR2 YYDKDF (reference sequence). DNA for the CDR3: TGTGCCACCAGCGGGGGCATGAACACTGAAGCTTTCTTT. Protein sequence: CATSGGMNTEAFF.

This clone was recorded a few times. The rearrangement uses TRBV27 and TRBJ2-4; D gene ambiguous. Trimming removed 9 bases at V and 0 bases at J, with 9 bases between. The germline gives CDR1 MNHEY, CDR2 SMNVEV (reference sequence). The CDR3 is 13 residues long. The CDR3 DNA follows: TGTGCCAGTCAGACGCTAGCCAAAAACATTCAGTACTTC. Protein product: CASQTLAKNIQYF.

The chain is built from TRBV7-9 and TRBJ2-7; 9 bases are shared with TRBD2. CDR3 length equals 16 residues. Germline values: CDR1 SEHNR, CDR2 FQNEAQ (reference sequence). J lost 5 bases, V lost 0 bases, and 8 bases had no gene match. CDR3 bases: TGTGCCAGCAGCTTAGCGGGTAGCGGGAGATACCACGAGCAGTACTTC. It specifies CASSLAGSGRYHEQYF.

V usage is TRBV2 and J usage is TRBJ1-3; D uncertain. Trimming stripped 4 bases from V and 8 bases from J, with 6 bases between. Germline CDR1 and CDR2: SNHLY and FYNNEI. The CDR3 extends over 11 amino acids. This CDR3 reads CASSVGDTIYF. CDR3 sequence (DNA): TGTGCCAGCAGTGTCGGGGACACCATATATTTT.

This clone has just a few counts. This chain connects TRBV28 to TRBJ1-2, with D unresolved. CDR1 and CDR2 from the germline V gene are MDHEN and SYDVKM. This CDR3 is built from 12 residues. Trimming took 7 bases from V and 4 from J, leaving 10 bases between them. The CDR3 is CASTAESYGYTF. The CDR3 DNA sequence: TGTGCCAGCACGGCGGAGAGCTATGGCTACACCTTC.

V is TRBV11-2 and J is TRBJ2-7, with TRBD1 matching over 7 bases. Germline V gene data show CDR1 as SGHAT and CDR2 as FQNNGV. With 4 bases clipped from V and 6 bases from J, the junction kept 6 bases outside the gene matches. The CDR3 is made up of 13 amino acids. CDR3 DNA sequence: TGTGCCAGCAGCTCGGGACGACAGGGCGAGCAGTACTTC. This sequence encodes CASSSGRQGEQYF.

V is TRBV7-8 and J is TRBJ1-1; D ambiguous. The V gene's germline CDR1 is SGHVS and CDR2 FQNEAQ. The CDR3 has 15 residues. V was shortened by 2 bases and J by 0 bases, with 10 bases between the two germline ends. CDR3: CASSLSGQMNTEAFF. CDR3 nucleotides: TGTGCCAGCAGCTTATCGGGCCAAATGAACACTGAAGCTTTCTTT. The full variable domain, rest sourced from reference TRBV7-8 and TRBJ1-1, is GAGVSQSPRYKVAKRGQDVALRCDPISGHVSLFWYQQALGQGPEFLTYFQNEAQLDKSGLPSDRFFAERPEGSVSTLKIQRTQQEDSAVYLCASSLSGQMNTEAFFGQGTRLTVV.

The chain uses TRBV5-8 and TRBJ1-1; a possible D gene is TRBD1 (5 bases). V lost 1 base to trimming and J lost 0 bases, with 10 bases between them. Germline loops: CDR1 SGHTS, CDR2 YDEGEE. The CDR3 extends over 15 amino acids. This CDR3 is CASSLRQGLNTEAFF. The CDR3 DNA reads as TGTGCCAGCAGCTTGCGTCAGGGTTTGAACACTGAAGCTTTCTTT.

The chain employs TRBV29-1 and TRBJ1-1; D unresolved. This CDR3 region has 13 residues. CDR1 and CDR2 from the germline V gene are SQVTM and ANQGSEA. The V and J ends lost 1 base and 0 bases respectively, with 6 bases between them. CDR3 amino acids: CSVEGRLNTEAFF. The CDR3 DNA sequence: TGCAGCGTTGAAGGCAGGCTGAACACTGAAGCTTTCTTT.

The genes are TRBV12-5 and TRBJ2-7, with TRBD1 identical over 12 bases. This CDR3 comprises 20 residues. After removal of 4 bases from V and 4 bases from J, the junction contained 20 bases not matched to a gene. Germline V gene data show CDR1 as LGHNT and CDR2 as FRNRAP. The CDR3 loop is CASGYISIRDRGRGGYEQYF. Written as DNA, the CDR3 is TGTGCTAGTGGTTACATCTCTATACGGGACAGGGGGCGCGGTGGGTACGAGCAGTACTTC. The full variable domain, with the rest looked up from reference TRBV12-5 and TRBJ2-7, is DARVTQTPRHKVTEMGQEVTMRCQPILGHNTVFWYRQTMMQGLELLAYFRNRAPLDDSGMPKDRFSAEMPDATLATLKIQPSEPRDSAVYFCASGYISIRDRGRGGYEQYFGPGTRLTVT.

The gene calls are TRBV7-9 and TRBJ2-1, with TRBD2 matching 7 bases. Per the germline V gene, CDR1 is SEHNR and CDR2 is FQNEAQ (reference sequence). The trim removed 1 base at V and 2 bases at J, leaving 8 bases unmatched. This CDR3 has 17 residues. The CDR3 bases are TGTGCCAGCAGCTTAGGGGGAACTAGCGAGGCCTACAATGAGCAGTTCTTC. Translated, it gives CASSLGGTSEAYNEQFF. Filled out from reference TRBV7-9 and TRBJ2-1, the complete variable domain reads DTGVSQNPRHKITKRGQNVTFRCDPISEHNRLYWYRQTLGQGPEFLTYFQNEAQLEKSRLLSDRFSAERPKGSFSTLEIQRTEQGDSAMYLCASSLGGTSEAYNEQFFGPGTRLTVL.

The chain recombines TRBV7-2 with TRBJ1-2, with D perhaps matching TRBD1 (5 bases). V dropped 0 bases and J dropped 5 bases, with 10 bases sitting between them. CDR1 SGHTA and CDR2 FQGNSA come from the germline V gene. The CDR3 covers 14 residues. CDR3 sequence reads: CASSLAPGEYGYTF. CDR3 nucleotide sequence: TGTGCCAGCAGCTTAGCGCCGGGGGAGTATGGCTACACCTTC.

This CDR3 reads CAISELDTGELFF. The DNA of the CDR3 is TGTGCCATCAGTGAGCTCGACACCGGGGAGCTGTTTTTT. V gene TRBV10-3 combines with J gene TRBJ2-2; D gene ambiguous. Per germline, CDR1 ENHRY and CDR2 SYGVKD. V lost 2 bases and J 3 bases, leaving 4 bases between the germline ends. The length of the CDR3 is 13 residues.

This chain connects TRBV4-2 to TRBJ2-6; D is possibly TRBD1 or TRBD2 (5 bases each). The CDR3 extends over 17 amino acids. CDR1 is LGHNA, CDR2 YNFKEQ, per germline. V lost 3 bases, J lost 0 bases, and 12 bases lay in between. The chain's CDR3 is CASSQRGESSGANVLTF. CDR3 nucleotide sequence: TGTGCCAGCAGCCAGAGGGGCGAGAGCTCTGGGGCCAACGTCCTGACTTTC.

The chain couples TRBV7-3 to TRBJ2-2; 13 bases map to TRBD2. Germline values: CDR1 SGHTA, CDR2 FQGTGA. This CDR3 region has 18 residues. Losses at the gene ends were 5 bases for V and 5 bases for J; bases not matched to a gene: 11. This CDR3 is CASSQGTSGTRRTGELFF. The CDR3 nucleotides are TGTGCCAGCAGCCAAGGGACTAGCGGGACTCGTCGGACCGGGGAGCTGTTTTTT.

V is TRBV5-1 and J is TRBJ1-3, with TRBD1 as a possible D gene (5 bases). This CDR3 region has 15 residues. The V end lost 0 bases, the J end lost 3 bases, and 10 bases lay between the germline ends. Germline V gene data show CDR1 as SGHRS and CDR2 as YFSETQ. Here the CDR3 DNA reads TGCGCCAGCAGCTTGGCGGGAGGGGTTGGAAACACCATATATTTT. The encoded protein is CASSLAGGVGNTIYF.

V gene TRBV10-2 combines with J gene TRBJ2-3, with TRBD2 identical over 7 bases. V lost 4 bases and J lost 1; bases outside the gene matches: 5. The CDR3 runs 15 residues. CDR1 and CDR2 (germline): WSHSY, SAAADI. In DNA, the CDR3 is TGCGCCAGCAGTGCTACTAGCGCACGCACAGATACGCAGTATTTT. Its protein product is CASSATSARTDTQYF.

The chain carries TRBV5-8 and TRBJ2-1; 13 bases fit TRBD2. Germline CDR1 SGHTS, CDR2 YDEGEE. The CDR3 has 17 residues. Trimming at V came to 2 bases and at J to 0 bases, leaving 2 bases not matched to a gene. For the CDR3, the DNA is TGTGCCAGCAGCTTACTAGCGGGAGGGACCTCCTACAATGAGCAGTTCTTC. Amino acid sequence: CASSLLAGGTSYNEQFF.